This TCR beta chain emerged from a study of blood T cell repertoires in COVID-19. Study as a whole: Some COVID-19 samples were acute and others convalescent; all came from the United States, Italy and Spain. PBMCs, B-cell-depleted T cells, or T cells provided the cDNA or gDNA that made up the material.

The germline CDR1 and CDR2 sequences are SGHTA and FQGNSA. V lost 5 bases to trimming and J lost 1 base, with 11 bases between them. The CDR3 totals 14 residues. The data were produced by immunoSEQ multiplex PCR, yet TCRdb's version contains in-frame clones alone and is incomplete. The top ten clones hold about 30% of a sample with some 77,000 clones, roughly four fifths of them seen once. The TCR was taken from a man between 65 and 79 years old with acute or convalescent COVID-19. The chain combines TRBV7-2 with TRBJ1-1; D is uncertain. Sequencing input: peripheral blood. The CDR3 spells CASSPEAANTEAFF. DNA of the CDR3: TGTGCCAGCAGCCCGGAGGCAGCGAACACTGAAGCTTTCTTT.